This TCR beta chain originates from a study of T-cell reconstitution after alpha-beta-depleted transplantation in children. For this clonotype: Its antigen is unknown.

Preparing the TCRbeta library involved the use of unique molecular identifiers. TCRdb processed the PCR reads anew with MiXCR; each CDR3 protein has one entry. Of fewer than 700,000 distinct CDR3 sequences listed, roughly 13% are singletons. Study outcomes and limitations: Expanded graft clones numbering several hundred reportedly gave rise to alpha-beta T cells about two months after transplant. Among T cells one year after transplant, newly produced cells accounted for most counts and diversity.

The input for sequencing was PBMCs, mostly from graft donor cells, taken 360 days after TCRalphabeta/CD19-depleted stem cell transplant. The clonotype was recovered from a male patient under 18 who had a stem cell transplant for acute myeloid leukemia, so the T cells may come from the graft donor.

CDR3 loop: CSVEAGQQETQYF. CDR3 DNA: TGCAGCGTTGAAGCGGGACAGCAAGAGACCCAGTACTTC. The gene calls are TRBV29-1 and TRBJ2-5; 7 nucleotides match TRBD1. Germline CDR1 SQVTM, CDR2 ANQGSEA. V gave up 1 base and J gave up 2 bases; unmatched junction bases: 1. CDR3 length: 13 amino acids.